This TCR beta chain emerged from a study of OX40 agonist ivuxolimab in advanced cancers. This CDR3 is 14 amino acids long. Between the trimmed V and J ends, which lost 4 bases and 0 bases, there was a span of 11 bases. Germline lookup yields CDR1 SGHRS and CDR2 YFSETQ. Produced via immunoSEQ multiplex PCR; TCRdb's table is partial and in-frame only. The table includes nearly 85,000 clones, just over 85% detected once. The V call is TRBV5-1, the J call TRBJ2-7; no clear D gene. The sequenced sample was CD4+ or CD8+ T cells sorted from blood, obtained in a trial of the OX40 agonist ivuxolimab. The TCR was taken from an adult with an advanced solid tumor such as melanoma, head and neck, liver or kidney cancer. CDR3 DNA sequence: TGCGCCAGCAGCCCAGGCAGGAGCTCCTACGAGCAGTACTTC. Translated, it gives CASSPGRSSYEQYF.